One sample yielded the 19 T cell receptor beta chains listed below, sequenced in a study of cytomegalovirus exposure and HLA in healthy donors. Assay used: immunoSEQ multiplex PCR; TCRdb lists only in-frame clones, some missing. The data hold about 120,000 clones, with nearly 90% observed a single time. The sequencing sample was made of PBMCs. The receptors shown here come from a woman aged 18-35 years in good health and CMV-seronegative.

This chain uses TRBV6-5 with TRBJ1-5, with TRBD1 as a possible D gene (5 bases). The CDR3 covers 15 residues. V dropped 0 bases and J dropped 6 bases, with 12 bases sitting between them. Per germline, CDR1 MNHEY and CDR2 SVGAGI. Here the CDR3 DNA reads TGTGCCAGCAGTTACTCCGGCCAGGGCGGTCAGCCCCAGCATTTT. It specifies CASSYSGQGGQPQHF.

This chain connects TRBV18 to TRBJ1-1; no clear D gene. The ends were cut back, 4 bases at V and 7 bases at J, with 10 bases in the middle. This CDR3 spans 12 amino acids. Germline CDR1 KGHSH, CDR2 LQKENI. CDR3 amino acids: CASSLNRGEAFF. CDR3 DNA sequence: TGTGCCAGCTCACTAAATCGGGGTGAAGCTTTCTTT. The variable domain in full, completed from reference TRBV18 and TRBJ1-1, reads NAGVMQNPRHLVRRRGQEARLRCSPMKGHSHVYWYRQLPEEGLKFMVYLQKENIIDESGMPKERFSAEFPKEGPSILRIQQVVRGDSAAYFCASSLNRGEAFFGQGTRLTVV.

The chain links TRBV28 to TRBJ1-1; a weak D match, TRBD1 (6 bases). Germline V lookup: CDR1 MDHEN, CDR2 SYDVKM. V lost 3 bases to trimming and J lost 4 bases, with 6 bases between them. The length of the CDR3 is 12 residues. The CDR3 region is CASSFRGTEAFF. The CDR3, as DNA: TGTGCCAGCAGTTTCAGGGGCACTGAAGCTTTCTTT.

J is TRBJ1-6 and V is TRBV28, with D possibly matching TRBD1 (5 bases). Per the germline V gene, CDR1 is MDHEN and CDR2 is SYDVKM. V lost 5 bases and J 9 bases, leaving 11 bases between the germline ends. The CDR3 has 13 residues. Here the CDR3 reads CASSAGGSSPLHF. Here the CDR3 DNA reads TGTGCCAGCAGTGCCGGGGGAAGTTCACCCCTCCACTTT.

The V gene is TRBV4-3, the J gene TRBJ2-7; weak D call: TRBD1 (6 bases). V dropped 0 bases and J dropped 0 bases, with 12 bases sitting between them. The germline gives CDR1 LGHNA, CDR2 YSLEER. CDR3 size: 16 residues. The CDR3 nucleotides are TGCGCCAGCAGCCAAGATATGCGGACAGACTCCTACGAGCAGTACTTC. As protein: CASSQDMRTDSYEQYF.

This sequence joins TRBV29-1 and TRBJ1-1, with D uncertain. Germline V gene data show CDR1 as SQVTM and CDR2 as ANQGSEA. The CDR3 totals 13 residues. V lost 2 bases and J lost 4, with 11 bases in between. CDR3 DNA: TGCAGCGTTGAATTACTGGAGGGCACTGAAGCTTTCTTT. Translation: CSVELLEGTEAFF.

The CDR3 bases are TGTGCCAGTATCGCCCCCGCAGGGTCCGCTTTTTCCTACACCTTC. Amino acid sequence: CASIAPAGSAFSYTF. The chain is built from TRBV19 and TRBJ1-2, with TRBD1 as a possible D gene (5 bases). The CDR3 sequence is 15 residues long. The germline gives CDR1 LNHDA, CDR2 SQIVND (reference sequence). V dropped 7 bases and J dropped 10 bases, with 25 bases sitting between them.

A word on this clone: Other DNA sequences from this sample encode an identical CDR3 as well. V and J are TRBV6-5 and TRBJ2-7; 10 nucleotides align to TRBD2. Germline V gives CDR1 MNHEY, CDR2 SVGAGI. There are 15 residues in the CDR3. The V gene end was trimmed by 0 bases and the J gene end by 4 bases; junction bases not matched to a gene: 3. The CDR3 nucleotides are TGTGCCAGCAGTTACTCGGCTAGCGGGAGTTACGAGCAGTACTTC. The encoded protein is CASSYSASGSYEQYF.

The chain uses TRBV14 and TRBJ2-1; 10 bases fit TRBD2. Germline CDR1 and CDR2: SGHDN and FVKESK. The CDR3 totals 17 residues. The junction had 10 bases not matched to a gene; V was cut back by 1 base and J by 7 bases. CDR3 coding DNA: TGTGCCAGCAGCCAAGTCGTAGCGGGGGGAAACGGTAATGAGCAGTTCTTC. Its translation: CASSQVVAGGNGNEQFF.

This sequence joins TRBV30 and TRBJ2-2; D is undetermined. V was clipped by 0 bases and J by 4 bases, with 9 bases between them. Germline V lookup: CDR1 GTSNPN, CDR2 SVGIG (reference sequence). The length of the CDR3 is 14 residues. DNA of the CDR3: TGTGCCTGGAGTGTAGGCGGATTCACCGGGGAGCTGTTTTTT. Residues: CAWSVGGFTGELFF. Full variable domain (rest looked up from reference TRBV30 and TRBJ2-2): SQTIHQWPATLVQPVGSPLSLECTVEGTSNPNLYWYRQAAGRGLQLLFYSVGIGQISSEVPQNLSASRPQDRQFILSSKKLLLSDSGFYLCAWSVGGFTGELFFGEGSRLTVL.

The chain has TRBV25-1 and TRBJ2-3, with D hard to call. Germline values: CDR1 MGHDK, CDR2 SYGVNS. This CDR3 is 15 amino acids long. The V gene lost 5 bases and the J gene lost 5 bases, with 17 bases spanning the gap. As DNA, the CDR3 is TGTGCCAGCAGTAGAGACTCAGATAGTAGAGATACGCAGTATTTT. It codes for CASSRDSDSRDTQYF.

The J gene is TRBJ2-2, the V gene TRBV18; a weak D match, TRBD2 (6 bases). The germline CDR1 and CDR2 sequences are KGHSH and LQKENI. CDR3 length: 16 residues. Trimming stripped 2 bases from V and 1 base from J, with 11 bases between. The CDR3 DNA sequence: TGTGCCAGCTCACCATACGGCGGGAAGAACACCGGGGAGCTGTTTTTT. Translation gives CASSPYGGKNTGELFF.

This chain joins TRBV4-3 and TRBJ1-2; possible D gene TRBD1, 6 bases. The CDR3 totals 14 residues. Germline V lookup: CDR1 LGHNA, CDR2 YSLEER. V lost 0 bases and J lost 7, with 12 bases in between. DNA of the CDR3: TGCGCCAGCAGCCAAGACCTAACAGGGTTTGGCTACACCTTC. Translated, it gives CASSQDLTGFGYTF.

V usage is TRBV6-5 and J usage is TRBJ1-3, with D tentatively TRBD1 (5 bases). Germline values: CDR1 MNHEY, CDR2 SVGAGI. The CDR3 is made up of 14 amino acids. Trimming left V 6 bases short and J 8 bases short, with 17 bases between. CDR3 in DNA: TGTGCCAGCAGCCCCGGCCCTCGGACACACACCATATATTTT. Encoded protein: CASSPGPRTHTIYF.

The chain recombines TRBV7-8 with TRBJ2-5; 7 nucleotides match TRBD1. V trimming: 5 bases; J trimming: 5 bases; junction bases outside the gene matches: 8. The CDR3 is 14 amino acids. Germline V gene lookup returns CDR1 SGHVS and CDR2 FQNEAQ. The CDR3 region is CASSPDRAGETQYF. The CDR3, as DNA: TGTGCCAGCAGCCCAGACAGGGCCGGCGAGACCCAGTACTTC.

V usage is TRBV2 and J usage is TRBJ1-1; 7 nucleotides line up with TRBD1. Germline lookup yields CDR1 SNHLY and CDR2 FYNNEI. The CDR3 consists of 13 residues. Trimming at V came to 6 bases and at J to 6 bases, leaving 7 bases not matched to a gene. This CDR3 is CASRGQESSEAFF. The DNA of the CDR3 is TGTGCCAGCAGAGGACAGGAGTCTTCTGAAGCTTTCTTT.

V usage is TRBV30 and J usage is TRBJ1-2; 8 positions match TRBD1. The CDR3 covers 15 residues. Trimming cost V 5 bases and J 2 bases; bases outside gene matches: 10. The V gene's germline CDR1 is GTSNPN and CDR2 SVGIG (reference sequence). The CDR3 sequence is CAWLGTGRINYGYTF. Here the CDR3 DNA reads TGTGCCTGGCTGGGGACAGGTAGAATAAACTATGGCTACACCTTC.

The gene calls are TRBV27 and TRBJ2-5, with TRBD1 matching over 9 bases. V lost 4 bases and J lost 5; bases outside the gene matches: 11. The CDR3 has 16 amino acids. The germline gives CDR1 MNHEY, CDR2 SMNVEV (reference sequence). This CDR3 is CASSSTTPGQGETQYF. Written as DNA, the CDR3 is TGTGCCAGCAGTTCTACTACTCCGGGACAGGGTGAGACCCAGTACTTC.

This chain uses TRBV6-5 with TRBJ2-5, with 8 nucleotides matching TRBD2. Germline-derived CDR1 and CDR2 are MNHEY and SVGAGI. The CDR3 length is 15 residues. Trimming cost V 6 bases and J 5 bases; bases outside gene matches: 11. CDR3 sequence reads: CASRPGPAGDETQYF. The CDR3 region has the DNA TGTGCCAGCAGACCTGGCCCAGCGGGGGACGAGACCCAGTACTTC.